These 9 T cell receptor beta chains came from one sample sequenced in a study of post-analysis software for immune sequencing data. Researchers reported that TCR beta cDNA libraries carried unique molecular identifiers. Each CDR3 protein is one row after TCRdb ran MiXCR on the PCR reads. Among hundreds of thousands of distinct CDR3 sequences listed, 30% were seen once. General study points: Comparison of patients with controls showed five TRBV segments more frequent in patients, TRBV5-6, TRBV5-1 and TRBV20-1 among them.

For these TCRs, the target antigens are not known. The sequenced sample consisted of blood. These receptors came from a girl aged 5-17 years with multiple sclerosis.

V is TRBV10-3 and J is TRBJ1-1, with D unclear. Per germline, CDR1 ENHRY and CDR2 SYGVKD. The CDR3 length is 14 residues. The germline V and J ends were trimmed by 6 bases and 0 bases, with 11 bases remaining between them. This CDR3 reads CAISALGVNTEAFF. Here the CDR3 DNA reads TGTGCCATCAGCGCCCTGGGAGTGAACACTGAAGCTTTCTTT.

J is TRBJ2-5 and V is TRBV5-5; no clear D gene. V shed 0 bases and J shed 11 bases, with 29 bases lying between them. The V gene's germline CDR1 is SGHKS and CDR2 YYEKEE (reference sequence). The CDR3 has 18 amino acids. CDR3: CASSLASSSLLIYNEQYF. In DNA, the CDR3 is TGTGCCAGCAGCTTGGCTAGTTCGTCCCTCTTAATTTACAATGAGCAGTACTTC.

V usage is TRBV4-3 and J usage is TRBJ2-1, with D hard to call. The germline V gene has CDR1 LGHNA and CDR2 YSLEER. The V gene lost 0 bases and the J gene lost 1 base, with 13 bases spanning the gap. This CDR3 is 17 amino acids long. Here the CDR3 DNA reads TGCGCCAGCAGCCAAGATTTGGGGTTTCCGTCCTACAATGAGCAGTTCTTC. Protein product: CASSQDLGFPSYNEQFF.

This clonotype was counted only a few times. V gene TRBV12-3 or TRBV12-4 combines with J gene TRBJ2-5; TRBD2 matches at 8 bases. The CDR3 totals 13 residues. J was trimmed by 4 bases and V by 10 bases; bases with no gene match: 8. CDR3 nucleotide sequence: TGTGCCACAACCTTAGCGGGAATAGAGACCCAGTACTTC. Protein product: CATTLAGIETQYF.

This chain uses TRBV28 with TRBJ1-5; possibly TRBD1 for D (6 bases). Germline assignment: CDR1 MDHEN and CDR2 SYDVKM. This CDR3 region has 13 residues. The ends were cut back, 2 bases at V and 6 bases at J, with 8 bases in the middle. DNA of the CDR3: TGTGCCAGCAGTTTACGGGGGCCTCAGCCCCAGCATTTT. As protein: CASSLRGPQPQHF.

The rearrangement uses TRBV7-2 and TRBJ2-5; unclear D gene. Per the germline V gene, CDR1 is SGHTA and CDR2 is FQGNSA. The CDR3 totals 11 residues. The V end was cut by 3 bases, the J end by 11 bases, with 10 bases between. The CDR3 DNA is TGTGCCAGCAGCTTTAAGGTTGAGCAGTACTTC. Encoded protein: CASSFKVEQYF.

The chain carries TRBV5-1 and TRBJ1-1; D perhaps matches TRBD1 (5 bases). Germline CDR1 SGHRS, CDR2 YFSETQ. V was pared by 4 bases and J by 1 base, with 11 bases between. CDR3 length equals 14 residues. The CDR3: CASSAQQENTEAFF. DNA for the CDR3: TGCGCCAGCAGCGCTCAACAGGAGAACACTGAAGCTTTCTTT.

About this clonotype: One end of the junction fails to match germline, which may point to a read error. This chain joins TRBV20-1 and TRBJ2-1; tentatively, D is TRBD2 (5 bases). CDR1 and CDR2 (germline): DFQATT, SNEGSKA (reference sequence). The CDR3 length is 13 residues. CDR3 DNA sequence: TGCAGCGCTAGAGGAGGCTTCTCCTACGAGCAGTTCTTC. This sequence encodes CSARGGFSYEQFF.

The rearrangement uses TRBV12-3 or TRBV12-4 and TRBJ1-1, with D unresolved. The CDR3 is 14 residues long. With 1 base removed from V and 3 bases from J, the gap between germline ends came to 9 bases. In DNA form, the CDR3 reads TGTGCCAGCAGTTTAGGTACGGGGTACACTGAAGCTTTCTTT. Its protein is CASSLGTGYTEAFF.